Below are 11 T cell receptor beta chains sequenced from a single sample in a study of shared clonotypes between healthy human individuals. Clones were sequenced by immunoSEQ multiplex PCR, and TCRdb holds only the in-frame ones, with some missing. The data contain hundreds of thousands of clones, about 90% of them singletons. Terminally differentiated effector memory CD45RA+ cells were excluded from the naive CD8 cells, which were CD45RO-negative and positively selected for CCR7. Material for sequencing was naive CD8+ T cells sorted from blood. These receptors all stem from a man aged 30-40 years in good health.

This chain joins TRBV27 and TRBJ2-1; D is unresolved. Germline V gene sequence: CDR1 MNHEY, CDR2 SMNVEV (reference sequence). V was trimmed by 3 bases and J by 10 bases, leaving 7 bases between them. The CDR3 covers 11 residues. CDR3 amino acids: CASSLGLEQFF. The DNA of the CDR3 is TGTGCCAGCAGTTTGGGGTTAGAGCAGTTCTTC.

Note on this clone: Additional DNA sequences in this sample encode the identical CDR3. DNA for the CDR3: TGTGCCAGCAGTTTGGGGGGGAATACTGAAGCTTTCTTT. It yields the protein CASSLGGNTEAFF. The genes are TRBV6-5 and TRBJ1-1; a possible D gene is TRBD1 (5 bases). Germline V lookup: CDR1 MNHEY, CDR2 SVGAGI. Trimming took 4 bases from V and 5 from J, leaving 11 bases between them. The CDR3 length is 13 residues.

The V call is TRBV4-1, the J call TRBJ2-5; D is possibly TRBD2 (6 bases). Germline V gene data show CDR1 as MGHRA and CDR2 as YSYEKL. The CDR3 spans 15 residues. Trimming pared 0 bases from V and 5 bases from J, leaving 13 bases between. The CDR3 DNA sequence: TGCGCCAGCAGCCAAGAGGGGCGGGAAGGGGAGACCCAGTACTTC. The encoded protein is CASSQEGREGETQYF.

This sequence joins TRBV2 and TRBJ1-1; unclear D gene. The germline gives CDR1 SNHLY, CDR2 FYNNEI. The V and J ends lost 4 bases and 7 bases respectively, with 13 bases between them. This CDR3 has 13 residues. The CDR3 DNA reads TGTGCCAGCAGTGGTCAGAGAGCCGATGAAGCTTTCTTT. This sequence encodes CASSGQRADEAFF.

V usage is TRBV29-1 and J usage is TRBJ2-1, with 9 bases lining up with TRBD1. Germline CDR1 reads SQVTM; CDR2 reads ANQGSEA. Trimming at V came to 2 bases and at J to 5 bases, leaving 7 bases not matched to a gene. The CDR3 covers 15 residues. Here the CDR3 DNA reads TGCAGCGTTGAACCACAGGGGGCGTCCCACAATGAGCAGTTCTTC. It translates to CSVEPQGASHNEQFF.

The chain links TRBV5-4 to TRBJ1-1, with a tentative D call TRBD1 (5 bases). The CDR3 is 15 residues long. Germline V CDR1 and CDR2: SGHNT, YYREEE (reference sequence). The V end lost 4 bases, the J end lost 11 bases, and 24 bases lay between the germline ends. CDR3 loop: CASSLLSGTSDSAFF. The CDR3 bases are TGTGCCAGCAGCCTCCTGAGCGGGACGTCTGATTCGGCTTTCTTT.

This clone was recorded only once. One end of the junction fails to match germline, which may point to a read error. The same CDR3 can be traced to other DNA sequences in this sample. The chain combines TRBV6-5 with TRBJ1-1, with 8 nucleotides matching TRBD1. Germline V gives CDR1 MNHEY, CDR2 SVGAGI. The CDR3 spans 14 residues. The CDR3 DNA reads as TGTGCCAGCAGTGGGGGACAGGATTGGACTGAAGCCTTCTTT. The encoded protein is CASSGGQDWTEAFF.

The V gene is TRBV5-1, the J gene TRBJ2-3; TRBD2 aligns across 8 bases. The V gene's germline CDR1 is SGHRS and CDR2 YFSETQ. J was trimmed by 0 bases and V by 0 bases; bases with no gene match: 9. The CDR3 spans 18 residues. CDR3 amino acids: CASSLVLAGGESTDTQYF. CDR3 coding DNA: TGCGCCAGCAGCTTGGTTCTAGCGGGTGGAGAAAGCACAGATACGCAGTATTTT. Complete variable domain (other parts from reference TRBV5-1 and TRBJ2-3): KAGVTQTPRYLIKTRGQQVTLSCSPISGHRSVSWYQQTPGQGLQFLFEYFSETQRNKGNFPGRFSGRQFSNSRSEMNVSTLELGDSALYLCASSLVLAGGESTDTQYFGPGTRLTVL.

Here the CDR3 DNA reads TGCAGCGTTGAAGACCCCCAACGGGCAGGGACATCCTACAATGAGCAGTTCTTC. Encoded protein: CSVEDPQRAGTSYNEQFF. The J gene is TRBJ2-1, the V gene TRBV29-1; D perhaps matches TRBD1 (6 bases). The germline V gene encodes CDR1 SQVTM and CDR2 ANQGSEA. V shed 0 bases and J shed 1 base, with 19 bases lying between them. The CDR3 sequence is 18 residues long.

V and J are TRBV4-1 and TRBJ2-1; 11 nucleotides agree with TRBD2. The CDR3 spans 18 residues. Unmatched junction bases numbered 14, after V lost 2 bases and J lost 8 bases. Germline V gives CDR1 MGHRA, CDR2 YSYEKL. The CDR3 DNA is TGCGCCAGCAGCCAACGGCTAGCGGGAGGTTTAGGTTCCGATGAGCAGTTCTTC. Translation: CASSQRLAGGLGSDEQFF.

This chain connects TRBV7-9 to TRBJ2-3; no clear D gene. Germline loops: CDR1 SEHNR, CDR2 FQNEAQ (reference sequence). The ends were cut back, 3 bases at V and 1 base at J, with 11 bases in the middle. CDR3 size: 15 residues. The CDR3 loop reads CASSFTTDGTDTQYF. CDR3 sequence (DNA): TGTGCCAGCAGCTTCACTACCGACGGCACAGATACGCAGTATTTT.